A selection of T cell receptor beta chains follows, all from one sample in a study of shared clonotypes between healthy human individuals. Method: immunoSEQ multiplex PCR; TCRdb's copy keeps in-frame clones and lacks some. This table holds about 480,000 clones, 79% found once. The sequenced sample consisted of PBMCs. The origin of the receptors is a woman aged 40 to 49 in good health. Some clones in this sample may be carry-over from other donors' samples. Both conserved end residues are part of each CDR3. The D gene is left open where the match is weak. A row's size may be missing; if present it is once, few, many or a size class.

j_gene,d_gene,abundance,v_gene,CDR3aa,CDR3nt
TRBJ2-2,TRBD2,few,TRBV6-5,CASRTSANPGELFF,TGTGCCAGCAGGACTAGCGCGAACCCCGGGGAGCTGTTTTTT
TRBJ1-1,TRBD1,NA,TRBV7-9,CASSPDRVAGGTEAFF,TGTGCCAGCAGCCCCGACAGGGTGGCGGGGGGCACTGAAGCTTTCTTT
TRBJ2-1,TRBD2,NA,TRBV7-2,CASSLVRASGSNEQFF,TGTGCCAGCAGCTTAGTCAGGGCTAGCGGGAGCAATGAGCAGTTCTTC
TRBJ1-1,NA,NA,TRBV5-5,CASSLYTGRNTEAFF,TGTGCCAGCAGCTTGTACACAGGCAGAAACACTGAAGCTTTCTTT
TRBJ2-7,NA,NA,TRBV5-1,CASSWGGDDRGGEQYF,TGCGCCAGCAGCTGGGGGGGCGATGACAGGGGAGGCGAGCAGTACTTC
TRBJ2-5,TRBD2,NA,TRBV19,CASSGVAGGPGETQYF,TGTGCCAGTAGTGGGGTAGCGGGAGGGCCAGGGGAGACCCAGTACTTC
TRBJ1-1,NA,few,TRBV19,CASSPRRMNTEAFF,TGTGCCAGTAGTCCCCGACGGATGAACACTGAAGCTTTCTTT
TRBJ1-2,NA,NA,TRBV5-5,CASSWGDNYGYTF,TGTGCCAGCAGCTGGGGGGACAACTATGGCTACACCTTC
TRBJ1-2,TRBD1,NA,TRBV7-9,CASSLGSTGAGYGYTF,TGTGCCAGCAGCTTAGGAAGTACAGGGGCGGGCTATGGCTACACCTTC
TRBJ1-1,NA,many,TRBV2,CATTPDLDNTEAFF,TGTGCCACCACCCCGGACCTTGATAACACTGAAGCTTTCTTT
TRBJ2-1,NA,NA,TRBV7-8,CASSLEGWGPYNEQFF,TGTGCCAGCAGCTTAGAAGGGTGGGGACCCTACAATGAGCAGTTCTTC
TRBJ2-7,TRBD1,NA,TRBV6-6,CASSQGQVGPYEQYF,TGTGCCAGCAGCCAGGGACAGGTTGGACCCTACGAGCAGTACTTC
TRBJ2-7,TRBD1,NA,TRBV5-5,CASSQRQGAQDEQYF,TGTGCCAGCAGCCAGCGACAGGGGGCTCAGGACGAGCAGTACTTC
TRBJ2-6,NA,NA,TRBV9,CASSVDQGLNSGANVLTF,TGTGCCAGCAGCGTAGATCAGGGGTTAAACTCTGGGGCCAACGTCCTGACTTTC
TRBJ1-2,TRBD1,NA,TRBV30,CAWSDYPGQGNYGYTF,TGTGCCTGGAGTGACTACCCGGGACAGGGCAACTATGGCTACACCTTC
TRBJ2-7,TRBD2,NA,TRBV10-3,CAISSGTSGRASYEQYF,TGTGCCATCAGCTCCGGGACTAGCGGGAGGGCCTCCTACGAGCAGTACTTC
TRBJ1-6,TRBD1,once,TRBV7-2,CASSLHRTGGVSPLHF,TGTGCCAGCAGCCTACACCGGACAGGGGGCGTATCACCCCTCCACTTT
TRBJ2-2,NA,NA,TRBV30,CAWSVAGMTGELFF,TGTGCCTGGAGTGTCGCAGGGATGACCGGGGAGCTGTTTTTT
TRBJ2-7,TRBD1,NA,TRBV7-2,CASSYRTGEHEQYF,TGTGCCAGCAGCTATCGGACAGGGGAACACGAGCAGTACTTC
TRBJ2-2,TRBD1,NA,TRBV4-1,CASSQDQGAGELFF,TGCGCCAGCAGCCAGGACCAGGGGGCCGGGGAGCTGTTTTTT
TRBJ2-1,TRBD2,NA,TRBV18,CASSLGGLAGGPSNEQFF,TGTGCCAGCTCACTGGGAGGACTAGCGGGAGGGCCGAGCAATGAGCAGTTCTTC
TRBJ2-1,NA,NA,TRBV10-3,CAIGPREPYNEQFF,TGTGCCATCGGACCTCGGGAACCCTACAATGAGCAGTTCTTC
TRBJ2-1,NA,few,TRBV11-2,CASTPEVPAVGEQFF,TGTGCCAGCACCCCTGAGGTTCCGGCGGTGGGTGAGCAGTTCTTC
TRBJ2-1,NA,NA,TRBV6-1,CASSAGSRWGYNEQFF,TGTGCCAGCAGTGCGGGATCCCGTTGGGGCTACAATGAGCAGTTCTTC
TRBJ1-5,NA,NA,TRBV6-1,CASSEMGNWEPQHF,TGTGCCAGCAGTGAAATGGGAAATTGGGAGCCCCAGCATTTT
TRBJ2-7,TRBD2,NA,TRBV25-1,CASSEWVTSRINEQYF,TGTGCCAGCAGTGAATGGGTGACTAGCAGGATAAACGAGCAGTACTTC
TRBJ2-1,NA,NA,TRBV29-1,CSATEGSYNEQFF,TGCAGCGCTACAGAGGGCTCCTACAATGAGCAGTTCTTC
TRBJ2-4,NA,NA,TRBV4-2,CASSQGLMVKNIQYF,TGTGCCAGCAGCCAAGGCTTGATGGTAAAAAACATTCAGTACTTC
TRBJ2-7,NA,once,TRBV4-1,CASSQRVLLEQYF,TGCGCCAGCAGCCAAAGAGTGCTGCTGGAGCAGTACTTC
TRBJ1-4,NA,NA,TRBV18,CASSRAINEKLFF,TGTGCCAGCTCACGGGCAATAAATGAAAAACTGTTTTTT
TRBJ2-7,TRBD1,NA,TRBV7-6,CASSLAGGWEQYF,TGTGCCAGCAGCTTAGCAGGGGGCTGGGAGCAGTACTTC
TRBJ2-3,TRBD2,NA,TRBV9,CASSVDEAGVGRTQYF,TGTGCCAGCAGCGTAGATGAGGCGGGAGTGGGGCGCACGCAGTATTTT
TRBJ1-1,NA,NA,TRBV19,CASTYRDLRTEAFF,TGTGCCAGCACATACAGGGACTTGAGGACTGAAGCTTTCTTT
TRBJ2-4,NA,NA,TRBV7-8,CASSLVVRGEIAKNIQYF,TGTGCCAGCAGCTTAGTTGTCCGGGGAGAAATAGCCAAAAACATTCAGTACTTC
TRBJ2-2,NA,NA,TRBV23-1,CASSLPPVGTPKNTGELFF,TGCGCCAGCAGTCTCCCGCCCGTGGGGACGCCAAAGAACACCGGGGAGCTGTTTTTT
TRBJ2-1,NA,NA,TRBV6-4,CASSDSVDGVWNEQFF,TGTGCCAGCAGTGACTCGGTGGACGGGGTGTGGAATGAGCAGTTCTTC
TRBJ1-3,TRBD1,NA,TRBV11-2,CASSLAPGQISGNTIYF,TGTGCCAGCAGCTTGGCTCCGGGACAGATCTCTGGAAACACCATATATTTT
TRBJ2-3,NA,NA,TRBV9,CASSVAFGRTDTQYF,TGTGCCAGCAGCGTGGCCTTCGGGAGAACAGATACGCAGTATTTT
TRBJ2-3,NA,few,TRBV5-4,CASSLGGTDTQYF,TGTGCCAGCAGCTTGGGGGGGACAGATACGCAGTATTTT
TRBJ2-1,TRBD2,NA,TRBV5-1,CASSLGTSGRKSEQFF,TGCGCCAGCAGCTTGGGGACTAGCGGGAGAAAGAGTGAGCAGTTCTTC
TRBJ2-2,NA,NA,TRBV5-1,CASRHLSDSNTGELFF,TGCGCCAGCCGACACCTTAGCGATTCGAACACCGGGGAGCTGTTTTTT
TRBJ1-3,NA,NA,TRBV5-4,CASRAGPDSGNTIYF,TGTGCCAGCAGGGCAGGGCCAGACTCTGGAAACACCATATATTTT
TRBJ2-7,TRBD1,NA,TRBV2,CASSEGQGVQYF,TGTGCCAGCAGTGAGGGTCAGGGGGTGCAGTACTTC
TRBJ1-5,TRBD1,NA,TRBV5-5,CASSQTTGGMDQPQHF,TGTGCCAGCAGCCAAACGACAGGGGGCATGGATCAGCCCCAGCATTTT
TRBJ2-1,TRBD2,NA,TRBV18,CASSQWTSIHEQFF,TGTGCCAGCTCACAATGGACTAGCATCCATGAGCAGTTCTTC